One and the same sample provided the 5 T cell receptor beta chains below, sequenced in a study of blood T cells in healthy people across ages. The authors ran a second PCR of about 7 to 11 cycles using a sample-barcoded 5' primer and a J-beta primer mix. In TCRdb, the 5' RACE reads were re-called with MiXCR into one record per CDR3 protein. The table includes around 1,900,000 distinct CDR3 sequences, approximately 39% detected once. Source material: blood. The receptors were sampled from a human donor in good health.

The sample holds a few counts of this clonotype. The gene calls are TRBV7-2 and TRBJ2-2, with a weak D call TRBD2 (6 bases). Trimming took off 2 bases at V and 0 bases at J, with 10 bases between the two ends. This CDR3 contains 16 residues. In germline, CDR1 is SGHTA, CDR2 FQGNSA. CDR3 residues: CASSLNGGANTGELFF. Written as DNA, the CDR3 is TGTGCCAGCAGCTTAAATGGCGGGGCGAACACCGGGGAGCTGTTTTTT.

The J gene is TRBJ2-1, the V gene TRBV7-2; unclear D gene. Looked up from germline, CDR1 is SGHTA and CDR2 is FQGNSA. V was clipped by 5 bases and J by 6 bases, with 8 bases between them. The CDR3 has 12 amino acids. CDR3 in DNA: TGTGCCAGCAGCCGCCAGGCCAATGAGCAGTTCTTC. Encoded protein: CASSRQANEQFF.

The chain is built from TRBV12-3 or TRBV12-4 and TRBJ2-3; 9 bases are a match to TRBD1. With 6 bases clipped from V and 6 bases from J, the junction kept 13 bases outside the gene matches. The CDR3 consists of 16 residues. The CDR3 loop is CASSPTGGAGRDTQYF. CDR3 nucleotide sequence: TGTGCCAGCAGCCCAACAGGGGGCGCGGGGCGGGATACGCAGTATTTT.

This clonotype appeared a few times. J is TRBJ2-2 and V is TRBV4-1; D uncertain. CDR1 is MGHRA, CDR2 YSYEKL, per germline. V dropped 0 bases and J dropped 6 bases, with 11 bases sitting between them. CDR3 length: 15 amino acids. The CDR3 coding sequence is TGCGCCAGCAGCCAAGATCTGGTAGAAGCCGGGGAGCTGTTTTTT. Translation gives CASSQDLVEAGELFF.

This clonotype has more than one count but fewer than ten. Here the CDR3 reads CASSSMVGGGDGYTF. The CDR3 bases are TGTGCCAGCAGCAGTATGGTGGGGGGAGGCGATGGCTACACCTTC. The V gene is TRBV7-2, the J gene TRBJ1-2; maybe TRBD1 (5 bases). The CDR3 is 15 amino acids. CDR1 and CDR2 (germline): SGHTA, FQGNSA. Trimming left V 5 bases short and J 6 bases short, with 19 bases between.